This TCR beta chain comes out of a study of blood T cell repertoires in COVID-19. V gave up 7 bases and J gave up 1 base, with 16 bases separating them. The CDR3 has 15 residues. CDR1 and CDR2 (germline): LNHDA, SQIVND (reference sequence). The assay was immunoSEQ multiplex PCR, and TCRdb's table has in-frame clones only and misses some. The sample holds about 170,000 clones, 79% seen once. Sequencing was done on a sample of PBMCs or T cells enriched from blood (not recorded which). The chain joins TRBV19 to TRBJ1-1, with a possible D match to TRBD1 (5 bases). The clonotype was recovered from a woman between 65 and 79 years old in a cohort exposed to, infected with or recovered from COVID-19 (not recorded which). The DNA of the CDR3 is TGTGCCAGTACTACCCCTCAGGGATGGAACACTGAAGCTTTCTTT. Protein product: CASTTPQGWNTEAFF.